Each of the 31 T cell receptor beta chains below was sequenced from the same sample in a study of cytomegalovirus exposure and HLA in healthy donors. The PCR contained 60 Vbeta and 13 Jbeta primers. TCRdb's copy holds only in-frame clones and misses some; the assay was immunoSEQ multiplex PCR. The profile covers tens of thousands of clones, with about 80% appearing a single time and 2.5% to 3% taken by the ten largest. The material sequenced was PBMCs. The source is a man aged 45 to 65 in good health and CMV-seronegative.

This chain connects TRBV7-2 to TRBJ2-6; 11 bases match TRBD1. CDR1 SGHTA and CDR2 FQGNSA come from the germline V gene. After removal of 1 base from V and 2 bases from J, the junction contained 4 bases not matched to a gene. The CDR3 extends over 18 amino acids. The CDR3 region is CASSLDGQGAAGANVLTF. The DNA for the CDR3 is TGTGCCAGCAGCTTAGACGGACAGGGGGCGGCTGGGGCCAACGTCCTGACTTTC.

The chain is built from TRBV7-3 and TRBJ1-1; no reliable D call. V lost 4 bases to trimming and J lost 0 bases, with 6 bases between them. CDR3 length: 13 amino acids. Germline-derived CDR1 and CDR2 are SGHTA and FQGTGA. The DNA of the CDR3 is TGTGCCAGCAGCTGGTCTATGAACACTGAAGCTTTCTTT. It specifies CASSWSMNTEAFF. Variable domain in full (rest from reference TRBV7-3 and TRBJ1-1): GAGVSQTPSNKVTEKGKYVELRCDPISGHTALYWYRQSLGQGPEFLIYFQGTGAADDSGLPNDRFFAVRPEGSVSTLKIQRTERGDSAVYLCASSWSMNTEAFFGQGTRLTVV.

The CDR3 reads CASSQAPDRAERNSPLHF. CDR3 bases: TGCGCCAGCAGCCAAGCGCCGGACAGGGCGGAAAGGAATTCACCCCTCCACTTT. This rearrangement joins TRBV4-1 to TRBJ1-6, with 8 bases identical to TRBD1. The CDR3 runs to 18 residues. The trim removed 1 base at V and 7 bases at J, leaving 12 bases unmatched. Germline CDR1 MGHRA, CDR2 YSYEKL.

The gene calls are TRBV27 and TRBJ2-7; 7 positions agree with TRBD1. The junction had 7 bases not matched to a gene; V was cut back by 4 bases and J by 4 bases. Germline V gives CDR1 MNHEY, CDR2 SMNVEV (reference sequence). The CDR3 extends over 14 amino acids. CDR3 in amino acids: CASSSSGQYYEQYF. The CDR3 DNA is TGTGCCAGCAGTTCCTCGGGACAGTATTACGAGCAGTACTTC.

The CDR3 coding sequence is TGTGCCAGCAGCTCTTCGGAGGCCAGGCAAGAGACCCAGTACTTC. The encoded protein is CASSSSEARQETQYF. The chain uses TRBV5-6 and TRBJ2-5; possible D gene TRBD2, 5 bases. The ends were cut back, 3 bases at V and 2 bases at J, with 14 bases in the middle. CDR1 SGHDT and CDR2 YYEEEE come from the germline V gene. This CDR3 spans 15 amino acids. Complete variable domain (other parts from reference TRBV5-6 and TRBJ2-5): DAGVTQSPTHLIKTRGQQVTLRCSPKSGHDTVSWYQQALGQGPQFIFQYYEEEERQRGNFPDRFSGHQFPNYSSELNVNALLLGDSALYLCASSSSEARQETQYFGPGTRLLVL.

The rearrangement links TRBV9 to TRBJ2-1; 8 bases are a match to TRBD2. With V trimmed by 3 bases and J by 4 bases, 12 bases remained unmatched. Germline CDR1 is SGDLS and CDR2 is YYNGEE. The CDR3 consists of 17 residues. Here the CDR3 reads CASSENLFGGEYNEQFF. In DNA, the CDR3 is TGTGCCAGCAGCGAGAACTTATTCGGGGGGGAATACAATGAGCAGTTCTTC.

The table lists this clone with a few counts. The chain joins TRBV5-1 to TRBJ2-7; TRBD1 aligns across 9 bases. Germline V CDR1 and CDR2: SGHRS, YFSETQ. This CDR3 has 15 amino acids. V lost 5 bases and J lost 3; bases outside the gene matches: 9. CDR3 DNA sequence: TGCGCCAGCAGTCGGACAGGGGTTGGGTTCTACGAGCAGTACTTC. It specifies CASSRTGVGFYEQYF.

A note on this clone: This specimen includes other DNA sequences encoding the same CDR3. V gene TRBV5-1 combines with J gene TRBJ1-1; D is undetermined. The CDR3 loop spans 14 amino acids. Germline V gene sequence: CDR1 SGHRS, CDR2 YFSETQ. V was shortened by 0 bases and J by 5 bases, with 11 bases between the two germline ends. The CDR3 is CASSLDGRQTEAFF. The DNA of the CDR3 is TGCGCCAGCAGCTTGGACGGGAGGCAGACTGAAGCTTTCTTT.

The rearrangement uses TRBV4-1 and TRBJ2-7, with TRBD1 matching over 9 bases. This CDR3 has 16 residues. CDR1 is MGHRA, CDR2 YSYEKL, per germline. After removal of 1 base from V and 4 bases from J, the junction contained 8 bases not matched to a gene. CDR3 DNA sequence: TGCGCCAGCAGCCAAGGATGGCCGGGACAGGGTTACGAGCAGTACTTC. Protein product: CASSQGWPGQGYEQYF.

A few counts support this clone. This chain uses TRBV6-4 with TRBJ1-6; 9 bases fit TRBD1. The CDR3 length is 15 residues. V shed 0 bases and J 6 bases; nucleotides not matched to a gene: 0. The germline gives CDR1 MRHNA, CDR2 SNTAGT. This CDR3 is CASSDSTGGNSPLHF. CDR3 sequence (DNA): TGTGCCAGCAGTGACTCGACAGGGGGTAATTCACCCCTCCACTTT.

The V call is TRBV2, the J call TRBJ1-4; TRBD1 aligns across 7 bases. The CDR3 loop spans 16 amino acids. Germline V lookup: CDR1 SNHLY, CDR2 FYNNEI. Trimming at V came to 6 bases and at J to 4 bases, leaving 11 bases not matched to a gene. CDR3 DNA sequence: TGTGCCAGCAGGAACAGAGCCGGGACAGTTAATGAAAAACTGTTTTTT. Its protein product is CASRNRAGTVNEKLFF.

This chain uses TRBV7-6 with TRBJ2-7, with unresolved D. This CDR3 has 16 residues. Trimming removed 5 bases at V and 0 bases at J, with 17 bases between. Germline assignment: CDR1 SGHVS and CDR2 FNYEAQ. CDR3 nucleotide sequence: TGTGCCAGCAGCCGGCTCAGCGCACCGTCCTCCTACGAGCAGTACTTC. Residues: CASSRLSAPSSYEQYF.

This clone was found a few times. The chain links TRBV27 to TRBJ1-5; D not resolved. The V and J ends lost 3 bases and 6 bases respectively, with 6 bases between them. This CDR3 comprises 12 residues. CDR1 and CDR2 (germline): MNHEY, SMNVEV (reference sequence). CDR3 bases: TGTGCCAGCAGTTTCCCCGGTCAGCCCCAGCATTTT. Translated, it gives CASSFPGQPQHF.

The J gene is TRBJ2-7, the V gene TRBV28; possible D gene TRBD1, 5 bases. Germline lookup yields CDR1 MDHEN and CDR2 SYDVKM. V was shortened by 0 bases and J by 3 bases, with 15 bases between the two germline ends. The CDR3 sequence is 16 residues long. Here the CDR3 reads CASSLWYQGQLYEQYF. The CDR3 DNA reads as TGTGCCAGCAGTTTATGGTACCAGGGCCAGCTCTACGAGCAGTACTTC.

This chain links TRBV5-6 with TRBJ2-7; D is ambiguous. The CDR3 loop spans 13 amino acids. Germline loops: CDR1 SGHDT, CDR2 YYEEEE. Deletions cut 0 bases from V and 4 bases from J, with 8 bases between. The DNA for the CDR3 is TGTGCCAGCAGCTTGGCAGGCATGTACGAGCAGTACTTC. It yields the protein CASSLAGMYEQYF.

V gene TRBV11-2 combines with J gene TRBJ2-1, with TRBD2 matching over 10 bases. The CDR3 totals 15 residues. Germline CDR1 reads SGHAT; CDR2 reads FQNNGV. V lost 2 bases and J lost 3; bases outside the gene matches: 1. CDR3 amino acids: CASSLLAGGYNEQFF. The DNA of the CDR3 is TGTGCCAGCAGCTTATTAGCGGGGGGCTACAATGAGCAGTTCTTC.

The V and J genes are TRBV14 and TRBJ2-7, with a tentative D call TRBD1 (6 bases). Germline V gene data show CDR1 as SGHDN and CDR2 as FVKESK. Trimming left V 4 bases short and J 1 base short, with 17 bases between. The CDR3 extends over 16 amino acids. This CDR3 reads CASSPTTGSRSYEQYF. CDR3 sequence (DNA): TGTGCCAGCAGCCCAACTACAGGGAGTAGGTCCTACGAGCAGTACTTC.

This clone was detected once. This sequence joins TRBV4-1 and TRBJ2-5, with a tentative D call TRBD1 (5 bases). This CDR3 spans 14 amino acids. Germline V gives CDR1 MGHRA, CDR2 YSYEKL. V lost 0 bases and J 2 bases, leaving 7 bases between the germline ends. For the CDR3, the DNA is TGCGCCAGCAGCCAAGAATCAGGGCAAGAGACCCAGTACTTC. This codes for CASSQESGQETQYF.

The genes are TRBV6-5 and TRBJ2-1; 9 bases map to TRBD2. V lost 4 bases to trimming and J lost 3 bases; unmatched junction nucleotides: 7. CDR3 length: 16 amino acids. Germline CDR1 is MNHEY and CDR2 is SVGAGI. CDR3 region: CASSFSAGGIYNEQFF. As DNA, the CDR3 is TGTGCCAGCAGTTTTTCAGCGGGGGGCATCTACAATGAGCAGTTCTTC.

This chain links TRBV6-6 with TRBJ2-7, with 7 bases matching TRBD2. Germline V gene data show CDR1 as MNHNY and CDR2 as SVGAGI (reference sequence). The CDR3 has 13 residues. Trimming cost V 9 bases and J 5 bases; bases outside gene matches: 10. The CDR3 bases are TGTGCCAGTGAACGCGGGCGGGGGAACGAGCAGTACTTC. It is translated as CASERGRGNEQYF.

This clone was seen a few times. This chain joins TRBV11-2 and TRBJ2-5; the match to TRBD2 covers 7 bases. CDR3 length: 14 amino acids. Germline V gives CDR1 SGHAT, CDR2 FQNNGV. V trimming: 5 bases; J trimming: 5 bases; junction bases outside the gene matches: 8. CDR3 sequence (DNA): TGTGCCAGCAGCCTCGGGACTACGGGGGAGACCCAGTACTTC. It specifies CASSLGTTGETQYF.

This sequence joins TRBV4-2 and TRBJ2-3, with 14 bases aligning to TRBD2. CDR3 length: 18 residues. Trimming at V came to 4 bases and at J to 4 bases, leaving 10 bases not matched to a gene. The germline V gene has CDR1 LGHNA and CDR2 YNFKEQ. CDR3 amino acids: CASSPGTSGGPRPDTQYF. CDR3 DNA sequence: TGTGCCAGCAGCCCCGGGACTAGCGGGGGCCCGCGGCCAGATACGCAGTATTTT.

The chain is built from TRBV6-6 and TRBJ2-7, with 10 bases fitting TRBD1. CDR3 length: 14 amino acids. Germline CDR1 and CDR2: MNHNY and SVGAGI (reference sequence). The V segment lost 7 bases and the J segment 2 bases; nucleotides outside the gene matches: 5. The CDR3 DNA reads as TGTGCCAGCACCAGACAGGGGGCGACCTACGAGCAGTACTTC. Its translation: CASTRQGATYEQYF.

CDR3 nucleotide sequence: TGTGCCAGCAGTTTATTGGACAGGGGGTATGGAGATACGCAGTATTTT. The encoded protein is CASSLLDRGYGDTQYF. The gene calls are TRBV28 and TRBJ2-3; 10 bases match TRBD1. CDR3 length: 16 residues. The ends lost 1 base at V and 5 bases at J; junction bases unmatched: 6. Germline V lookup: CDR1 MDHEN, CDR2 SYDVKM.

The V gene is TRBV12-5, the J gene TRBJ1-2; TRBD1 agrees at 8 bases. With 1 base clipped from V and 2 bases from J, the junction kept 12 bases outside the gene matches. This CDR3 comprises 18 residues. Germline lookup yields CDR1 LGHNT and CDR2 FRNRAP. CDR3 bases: TGTGCTAGTGGTTTGGCGTCAACCTCGGACAGGGCCAACTATGGCTACACCTTC. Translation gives CASGLASTSDRANYGYTF.

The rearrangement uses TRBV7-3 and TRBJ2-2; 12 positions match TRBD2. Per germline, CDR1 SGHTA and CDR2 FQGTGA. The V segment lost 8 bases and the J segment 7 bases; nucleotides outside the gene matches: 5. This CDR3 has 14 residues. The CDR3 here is CASSTSGGSGELFF. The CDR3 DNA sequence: TGTGCCAGCTCTACTAGCGGGGGGAGCGGGGAGCTGTTTTTT.

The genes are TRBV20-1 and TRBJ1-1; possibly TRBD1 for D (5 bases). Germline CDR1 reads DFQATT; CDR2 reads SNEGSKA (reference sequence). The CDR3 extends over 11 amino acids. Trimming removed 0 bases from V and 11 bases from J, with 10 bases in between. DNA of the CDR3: TGCAGTGCTAGAGATAAGGGGCGGGCTTTCTTT. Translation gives CSARDKGRAFF.

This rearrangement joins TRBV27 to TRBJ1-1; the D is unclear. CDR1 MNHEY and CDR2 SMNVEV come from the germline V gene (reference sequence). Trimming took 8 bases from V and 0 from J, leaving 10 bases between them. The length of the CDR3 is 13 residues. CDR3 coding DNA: TGTGCCAGCTCCAGATACATGAACACTGAAGCTTTCTTT. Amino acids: CASSRYMNTEAFF.

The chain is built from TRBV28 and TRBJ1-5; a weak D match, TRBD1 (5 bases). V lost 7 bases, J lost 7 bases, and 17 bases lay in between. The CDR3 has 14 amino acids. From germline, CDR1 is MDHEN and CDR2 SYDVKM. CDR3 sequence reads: CASTPNTGHQPQHF. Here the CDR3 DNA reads TGTGCCAGCACTCCAAACACAGGACACCAGCCCCAGCATTTT.

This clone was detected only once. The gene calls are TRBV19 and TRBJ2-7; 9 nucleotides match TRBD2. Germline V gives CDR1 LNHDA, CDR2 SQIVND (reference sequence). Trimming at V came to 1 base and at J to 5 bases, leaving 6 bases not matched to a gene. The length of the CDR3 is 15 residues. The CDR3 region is CASSIVPRGGNEQYF. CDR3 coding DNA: TGTGCCAGTAGTATAGTCCCGCGGGGGGGCAACGAGCAGTACTTC.

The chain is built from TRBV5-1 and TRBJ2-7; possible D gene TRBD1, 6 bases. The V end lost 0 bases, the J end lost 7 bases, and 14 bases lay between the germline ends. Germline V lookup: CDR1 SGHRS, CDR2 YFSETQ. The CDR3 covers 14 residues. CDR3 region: CASSLGTASWEQYF. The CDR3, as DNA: TGCGCCAGCAGCTTGGGGACAGCCTCCTGGGAGCAGTACTTC.